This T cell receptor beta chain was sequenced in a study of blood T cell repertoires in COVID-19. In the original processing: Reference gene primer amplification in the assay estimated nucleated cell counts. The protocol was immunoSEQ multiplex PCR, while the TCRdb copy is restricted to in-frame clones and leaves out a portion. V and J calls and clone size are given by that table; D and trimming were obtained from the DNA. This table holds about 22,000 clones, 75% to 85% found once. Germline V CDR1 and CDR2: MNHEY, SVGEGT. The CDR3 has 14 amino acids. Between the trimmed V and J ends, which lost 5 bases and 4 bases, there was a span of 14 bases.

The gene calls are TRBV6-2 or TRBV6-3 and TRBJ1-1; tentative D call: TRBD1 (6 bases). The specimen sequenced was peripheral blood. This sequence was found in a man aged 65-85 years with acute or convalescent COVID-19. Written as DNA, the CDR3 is TGTGCCAGCAGTCCAAGAACAGGGTTCACTGAAGCTTTCTTT. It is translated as CASSPRTGFTEAFF.